The clone carrying this T cell receptor beta chain was picked up a small number of times. Its antigen is still unknown. Investigators excluded patients with uncontrolled infection, other autoimmune disease, pregnancy or lactation. Regions amplified from RNA transcripts were the TCR beta CDR3 regions. Primed by the HTBI set, a first-round RT-PCR was run on the TCR CDR3. A single record per CDR3 protein comes from TCRdb applying MiXCR to the multiplex PCR reads. The data contain roughly 500,000 distinct CDR3 sequences, 40% to 50% of them singletons. The sample comes from a study of T cells in Graves' hyperthyroidism and ophthalmopathy. General study results and limits: The model predicted ophthalmopathy a median around 6.5 months before onset. From stable hyperthyroidism, ophthalmopathy was set apart by a 13 V-J model.

CDR3 size: 14 residues. V was shortened by 6 bases and J by 0 bases, with 11 bases between the two germline ends. This chain uses TRBV12-3 or TRBV12-4 with TRBJ1-1, with a tentative D call TRBD1 (6 bases). Source material: peripheral blood or thyroid tissue (not recorded which). The sequence derives from an adult woman with Graves' disease, either hyperthyroidism or ophthalmopathy (not recorded which). The CDR3 DNA reads TGTGCCAGCAGCCGACGGACAGTGAACACTGAAGCTTTCTTT. The encoded protein is CASSRRTVNTEAFF.